The rows below give T cell receptor beta chains drawn from one sample of a study of response to subunit inactivated influenza vaccine. TCRdb passed the RT-PCR reads through MiXCR, listing each CDR3 protein once. The table shows about 570,000 distinct CDR3 sequences, with around 11% occurring only once. In addition, the sample was reused for a study of T cells expressing NK-cell markers.

The specimen was PBMCs from blood, collected on the day of vaccination. The source of these receptors is a man between 45 and 60 years old who received an inactivated influenza vaccine. The CDR3 runs from the conserved cysteine through the conserved F or W. The D gene is left open where the match is weak. The size of a clone is reported for some rows only, either as once, few or many, or as a class for expanded clones.

abundance	j_gene	v_gene	d_gene	CDR3nt	CDR3aa
few	TRBJ2-1	TRBV6-2/TRBV6-3	.	TGTGCCAGCAGTTGGGGCCGGGAGCAGTTCTTC	CASSWGREQFF
few	TRBJ2-1	TRBV7-2	.	TGTGCCAGCAGCTTAGATCCGTACATCTTCAATGAGCAGTTCTTC	CASSLDPYIFNEQFF
.	TRBJ2-1	TRBV5-4	.	TGTGCCAGCAGCTTGTCCAGATCCCTCAACAATGAGCAGTTCTTC	CASSLSRSLNNEQFF
.	TRBJ2-2	TRBV14	.	TGTGCCAGCCGCTCCGCGGTCTTCAACACCGGGGAGCTGTTTTTT	CASRSAVFNTGELFF
few	TRBJ2-3	TRBV29-1	.	TGCAGCGTTGAAGCGAGGGCAGATACGCAGTATTTT	CSVEARADTQYF
.	TRBJ2-6	TRBV18	.	TGTGCCAGCTCACCACCGCGGTCTGGGCCCAACGTCCTGACTTTC	CASSPPRSGPNVLTF
.	TRBJ2-2	TRBV24-1	.	TGTGCCACCAGTGATTTTAAGCGGAACACCGGGGAGCTGTTTTTT	CATSDFKRNTGELFF
.	TRBJ2-7	TRBV20-1	TRBD2	TGCAGTGCTTTTAGGCTAGCGGGAGGCTACGAGCAGTACTTC	CSAFRLAGGYEQYF
.	TRBJ1-1	TRBV29-1	.	TGCAGCGGGTGGGGGACCGGGAACACTGAAGCTTTCTTT	CSGWGTGNTEAFF
few	TRBJ2-1	TRBV6-2/TRBV6-3	TRBD1	TGTGCCAGCAGTTACCCCCAGGGGGCTAAGGATGAGCAGTTCTTC	CASSYPQGAKDEQFF
.	TRBJ2-1	TRBV7-2	.	TGTGCCAGCAGCTTAGCCCCATCGGACCTCGGAAACAATGAGCAGTTCTTC	CASSLAPSDLGNNEQFF
.	TRBJ2-1	TRBV14	.	TGTGCCAGCAGCTGGGGGATCCCCTACAATGAGCAGTTCTTC	CASSWGIPYNEQFF
.	TRBJ2-2	TRBV5-1	.	TGCGCCAGCAGCTTTGATTGGGAGCCCGGGGAGCTGTTTTTT	CASSFDWEPGELFF
.	TRBJ2-1	TRBV4-3	TRBD2	TGCGCCAGCAGCCAGGCCGGGAGCGGGGTTTACAATGAGCAGTTCTTC	CASSQAGSGVYNEQFF
few	TRBJ2-7	TRBV6-1	.	TGTGCCAGCAGTGAAAATGACAGCACCTACGAGCAGTACTTC	CASSENDSTYEQYF
few	TRBJ1-2	TRBV6-2/TRBV6-3	.	TGTGCCAGCAGTTACTCGGCGGGGTTGATCTATGGCTACACCTTC	CASSYSAGLIYGYTF
few	TRBJ2-5	TRBV9	.	TGTGCCAGCAGCGTAGGTGGGGACCTCTGGGAGACCCAGTACTTC	CASSVGGDLWETQYF
.	TRBJ2-6	TRBV7-6	.	TGTGCCAGCAGCTTAGTGGTGGGTCGTTCTGGGGCCAACGTCCTGACTTTC	CASSLVVGRSGANVLTF
many	TRBJ2-1	TRBV9	.	TGTGCCAGCAGCGTAGTCGGTTCCTCCTACAATGAGCAGTTCTTC	CASSVVGSSYNEQFF
few	TRBJ2-4	TRBV2	TRBD1	TGTGCCAGCAGCACCGGACAGGGAGGAATTTCGGACATTCAGTACTTC	CASSTGQGGISDIQYF
many	TRBJ2-3	TRBV9	TRBD2	TGTGCCAGCAGCGTAGGGGAGGGAGGCACAGATACGCAGTATTTT	CASSVGEGGTDTQYF
few	TRBJ1-4	TRBV5-5	.	TGTGCCAGCAGCTTGCTATCATCAACTAATGAAAAACTGTTTTTT	CASSLLSSTNEKLFF
many	TRBJ2-1	TRBV6-5	.	TGTGCCAGCAGTTATAGGGTTAGCTCCTACAATGAGCAGTTCTTC	CASSYRVSSYNEQFF
.	TRBJ2-3	TRBV6-1	.	TGTGCCAGCAGGGCAAGAGGGATGGGCACAGATACGCAGTATTTT	CASRARGMGTDTQYF
few	TRBJ2-7	TRBV20-1	TRBD2	TGCAGTGCTAGGGTGTTACTAGCGACCGCCTACGAGCAGTACTTC	CSARVLLATAYEQYF
.	TRBJ2-4	TRBV18	TRBD1	TGTGCCAGCTCTCCGGGACAGGGAAAATTAGCCAAAAACATTCAGTACTTC	CASSPGQGKLAKNIQYF
many	TRBJ2-1	TRBV3-1	TRBD2	TGTGCCAGCAGCCAAGTATTGTCTAGCGGGAGGGTCAATGAGCAGTTCTTC	CASSQVLSSGRVNEQFF